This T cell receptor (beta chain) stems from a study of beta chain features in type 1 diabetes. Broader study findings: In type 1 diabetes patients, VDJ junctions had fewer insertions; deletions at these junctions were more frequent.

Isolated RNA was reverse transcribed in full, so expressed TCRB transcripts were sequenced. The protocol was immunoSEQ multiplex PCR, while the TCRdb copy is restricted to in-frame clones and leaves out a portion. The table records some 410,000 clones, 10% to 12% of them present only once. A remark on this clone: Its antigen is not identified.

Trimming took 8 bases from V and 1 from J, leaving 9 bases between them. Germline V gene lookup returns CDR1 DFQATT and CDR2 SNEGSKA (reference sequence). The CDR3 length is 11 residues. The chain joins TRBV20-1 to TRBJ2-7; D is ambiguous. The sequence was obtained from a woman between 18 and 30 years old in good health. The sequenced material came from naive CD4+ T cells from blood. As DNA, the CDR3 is TGCAGTTGTCAATTATCCTACGAGCAGTACGTC. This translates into CSCQLSYEQYV.